The clone carrying this T cell receptor beta chain turned up a few times. What it recognizes is unknown. Sequencing was performed with immunoSEQ multiplex PCR; in TCRdb, only in-frame clones are kept and a portion is missing. Counted here are about 94,000 clones, 85% occurring once; the ten biggest clones make up more than 4%. Germline trimming cut 1 base from V and 9 bases from J; bases unmatched to any gene: 9. The CDR3 is made up of 15 amino acids. Germline lookup yields CDR1 LNHDA and CDR2 SQIVND (reference sequence). This sample stems from a study of T cell responses to AZD1222 COVID-19 vaccine. Whole-study results and caveats: Spike-wide coverage was observed for vaccine-associated CD4 TCRs, with dominant responses at 160-218 and 743-854.

This material consisted of peripheral blood, taken 28 days after the second AZD1222 dose. The V and J genes are TRBV19 and TRBJ2-1, with 7 nucleotides matching TRBD2. The sequence was collected from an adult who received the AZD1222 COVID-19 vaccine. CDR3 residues: CASSIAGRGSSEQFF. CDR3 nucleotides: TGTGCCAGTAGTATAGCAGGGCGGGGGTCCAGTGAGCAGTTCTTC.